The rows below give T cell receptor beta chains drawn from one sample of a study of cytomegalovirus exposure and HLA in healthy donors. Measured with immunoSEQ multiplex PCR; TCRdb has only the in-frame clones, and not every one. Of about 120,000 clones listed, around four fifths were seen once; the top ten hold around 28%. The sample taken for sequencing was PBMCs. The receptors shown here come from a man aged 55-75 years in good health and CMV-seropositive. CDR3s include the opening cysteine and the closing phenylalanine or tryptophan. A D gene is named only where the DNA matches it firmly. The listing skips clone size in some rows; elsewhere it reads once, few, many or a size class.

NA	NA	TRBV7-9	TRBJ1-1	CASSSTGLMNTEAFF	TGTGCCAGCAGCTCAACAGGGCTCATGAACACTGAAGCTTTCTTT
NA	TRBD1	TRBV18	TRBJ2-7	CASSPSGQGFYEQYF	TGTGCCAGCTCACCGAGCGGACAGGGTTTCTACGAGCAGTACTTC
NA	NA	TRBV6-5	TRBJ2-1	CASSYETRYRNNEQFF	TGTGCCAGCAGTTATGAGACTAGGTACCGTAACAATGAGCAGTTCTTC
NA	TRBD2	TRBV5-1	TRBJ2-4	CASSYGLVGGNIQYF	TGCGCCAGCAGCTATGGACTAGTGGGGGGAAACATTCAGTACTTC
NA	NA	TRBV27	TRBJ1-1	CASKTQGNTEAFF	TGTGCCAGCAAAACACAGGGGAACACTGAAGCTTTCTTT
NA	TRBD1	TRBV9	TRBJ1-2	CASSAWDRANYGYTF	TGTGCCAGCAGCGCCTGGGACAGGGCAAACTATGGCTACACCTTC
NA	NA	TRBV6-5	TRBJ2-7	CASRKPTGLNEQYF	TGTGCCAGCCGGAAACCAACAGGGCTGAACGAGCAGTACTTC
NA	TRBD1	TRBV5-8	TRBJ2-1	CASSLNVGQGYNEQFF	TGTGCCAGCAGCTTAAACGTGGGACAGGGATATAATGAGCAGTTCTTC
NA	NA	TRBV5-4	TRBJ1-1	CASGLDSTVLNTEAFF	TGTGCCAGCGGCTTGGACTCCACAGTTCTGAACACTGAAGCTTTCTTT
NA	TRBD1	TRBV29-1	TRBJ1-3	CSVTGGTGNTIYF	TGCAGCGTGACAGGGGGCACTGGAAACACCATATATTTT
NA	TRBD2	TRBV9	TRBJ2-5	CASSVGGGGRETQYF	TGTGCCAGCAGCGTAGGCGGGGGGGGCCGGGAGACCCAGTACTTC
NA	NA	TRBV10-3	TRBJ2-1	CAISPQEGSYNEQFF	TGTGCCATCAGCCCACAAGAGGGCTCCTACAATGAGCAGTTCTTC
once	NA	TRBV18	TRBJ2-3	CASSRAPQGGDTQYF	TGTGCCAGCTCACGGGCCCCGCAGGGTGGAGATACGCAGTATTTT
NA	NA	TRBV9	TRBJ2-7	CASSAETAAYEQYF	TGTGCCAGCAGCGCGGAGACAGCAGCCTACGAGCAGTACTTC
once	NA	TRBV9	TRBJ2-2	CASSPRSTVAGAVF	TGTGCCAGCAGCCCCAGATCGACAGTAGCAGGAGCTGTTTTT
NA	NA	TRBV2	TRBJ1-1	CASKLGGRGNTEAFF	TGTGCCAGCAAACTGGGAGGCCGCGGGAACACTGAAGCTTTCTTT
once	NA	TRBV27	TRBJ1-4	CASSPWGGAWGEKLFF	TGTGCCAGCAGTCCATGGGGGGGGGCATGGGGTGAAAAACTGTTTTTT
NA	TRBD2	TRBV2	TRBJ2-5	CASGGLAQYF	TGTGCCAGCGGGGGACTAGCGCAGTACTTC
few	TRBD1	TRBV18	TRBJ1-1	CASNPGTGRSRSTEAFF	TGTGCCAGCAATCCCGGGACAGGGCGGTCGAGGAGCACTGAAGCTTTCTTT
NA	NA	TRBV19	TRBJ2-7	CASNGGLLSYEQYF	TGTGCCAGTAACGGGGGTCTATTATCCTACGAGCAGTACTTC
few	NA	TRBV19	TRBJ1-2	CASSPGGWQNYGYTF	TGTGCCAGTAGTCCTGGTGGCTGGCAGAACTATGGCTACACCTTC
NA	TRBD1	TRBV4-1	TRBJ1-2	CASSPTGGYYGYTF	TGCGCCAGCAGCCCGACAGGGGGTTACTATGGCTACACCTTC
few	TRBD1	TRBV6-1	TRBJ1-2	CASRASTGVYGYTF	TGTGCCAGCAGGGCGTCGACAGGGGTGTATGGCTACACCTTC
NA	TRBD2	TRBV7-9	TRBJ2-7	CASSFAGGLAYEQYF	TGTGCCAGCAGCTTCGCGGGGGGTCTCGCTTACGAGCAGTACTTC
NA	NA	TRBV28	TRBJ2-7	CASSSAGPIYEQYF	TGTGCCAGCAGCTCCGCAGGGCCCATCTACGAGCAGTACTTC
once	TRBD1	TRBV29-1	TRBJ1-2	CSVQQGQGKSGYTF	TGCAGCGTCCAACAGGGGCAGGGAAAGTCTGGCTACACCTTC
NA	TRBD1	TRBV9	TRBJ1-6	CASSVDTGDSSPLHF	TGTGCCAGCAGCGTAGATACAGGGGACAGTTCACCCCTCCACTTT
few	TRBD2	TRBV7-8	TRBJ2-5	CATNLGGVETQYF	TGTGCCACCAACCTGGGGGGGGTAGAGACCCAGTACTTC
NA	NA	TRBV18	TRBJ1-2	CASSPSHRAENYGYTF	TGTGCCAGCTCACCTTCACACAGGGCCGAGAACTATGGCTACACCTTC
NA	NA	TRBV11-3	TRBJ1-2	CASSLGQKGPRDYGYTF	TGTGCCAGCAGCTTAGGTCAGAAAGGACCCCGGGATTATGGCTACACCTTC
once	NA	TRBV27	TRBJ2-1	CASSPHRDNEQFF	TGTGCCAGCAGTCCCCACAGGGACAATGAGCAGTTCTTC
NA	TRBD2	TRBV7-3	TRBJ2-7	CASSSSSGRAYRSTYEQYF	TGTGCCAGCAGCTCCTCTAGCGGGAGGGCCTATAGGAGCACCTACGAGCAGTACTTC
NA	TRBD2	TRBV4-1	TRBJ2-3	CASSSRLAGGVTDTQYF	TGCGCCAGCAGCTCGAGACTAGCGGGAGGGGTAACAGATACGCAGTATTTT
NA	TRBD2	TRBV19	TRBJ2-3	CASRKPSGSSDTQYF	TGTGCCAGTAGGAAACCTAGCGGGAGCTCAGATACGCAGTATTTT
NA	NA	TRBV2	TRBJ1-5	CASSITVQPQHF	TGTGCCAGCAGTATAACAGTACAGCCCCAGCATTTT
NA	NA	TRBV18	TRBJ2-1	CASSIGSTGAWYNEQFF	TGTGCCAGCTCAATTGGAAGCACGGGAGCTTGGTACAATGAGCAGTTCTTC
NA	NA	TRBV6-1	TRBJ1-1	CASRSADLRTEAFF	TGTGCCAGCAGATCCGCCGACCTGAGGACTGAAGCTTTCTTT
NA	TRBD2	TRBV14	TRBJ2-7	CASSRGTSSLGEQYF	TGTGCCAGCAGCCGAGGGACTAGCTCCCTTGGTGAGCAGTACTTC
NA	NA	TRBV29-1	TRBJ2-1	CSVEFFGLMGQASSYNEQFF	TGCAGCGTTGAATTTTTCGGGTTGATGGGGCAGGCGAGCTCCTACAATGAGCAGTTCTTC
NA	NA	TRBV19	TRBJ1-5	CASSITGYSNQPQHF	TGTGCCAGTAGTATCACAGGGTATAGCAATCAGCCCCAGCATTTT
NA	NA	TRBV10-1	TRBJ1-6	CASRAQGANSPLHF	TGCGCCAGCAGGGCACAGGGAGCGAATTCACCCCTCCACTTT
NA	TRBD1	TRBV5-4	TRBJ2-1	CASTTDRVREQFF	TGTGCCAGCACCACTGACAGGGTACGGGAGCAGTTCTTC
NA	TRBD1	TRBV5-1	TRBJ1-2	CASSVDRGGGYTF	TGCGCCAGCAGCGTCGACAGGGGAGGTGGCTACACCTTC
NA	TRBD2	TRBV19	TRBJ2-7	CASSKGLAGLYEQYF	TGTGCCAGTAGTAAGGGACTAGCGGGCTTATACGAGCAGTACTTC
NA	NA	TRBV5-1	TRBJ2-3	CASSLGRRPSTDTQYF	TGCGCCAGCAGCTTGGGGCGGCGGCCTAGCACAGATACGCAGTATTTT
few	TRBD1	TRBV5-4	TRBJ1-2	CASSLARLTGEQTF	TGTGCCAGCAGCTTAGCCAGGCTGACAGGGGAGCAGACCTTC
NA	TRBD1	TRBV7-6	TRBJ1-4	CASSRDSNEKLFF	TGTGCCAGCAGTCGGGACAGTAATGAAAAACTGTTTTTT
once	NA	TRBV5-1	TRBJ1-2	CASSSRRGGNYGYTF	TGCGCCAGCAGCTCACGACGTGGCGGCAACTATGGCTACACCTTC
NA	NA	TRBV27	TRBJ1-5	CASTPTAIGGNQPQHF	TGTGCCAGCACCCCTACCGCCATAGGGGGCAATCAGCCCCAGCATTTT
few	NA	TRBV29-1	TRBJ2-5	CSVVTSSQETQYF	TGCAGCGTTGTAACTAGCTCGCAAGAGACCCAGTACTTC
few	NA	TRBV15	TRBJ2-7	CATSRDRAKGYEQYF	TGTGCCACCAGCAGAGATCGGGCCAAGGGGTACGAGCAGTACTTC
NA	TRBD1	TRBV30	TRBJ1-5	CAWSGQGGQPQHF	TGTGCCTGGAGTGGACAGGGCGGTCAGCCCCAGCATTTT
NA	NA	TRBV2	TRBJ1-6	CASKVGQQYNSPLHF	TGTGCCAGCAAAGTAGGACAACAATATAATTCACCCCTCCACTTT
NA	TRBD1	TRBV9	TRBJ1-1	CASSAGQGGLNTEAFF	TGTGCCAGCAGCGCGGGACAGGGGGGATTGAACACTGAAGCTTTCTTT